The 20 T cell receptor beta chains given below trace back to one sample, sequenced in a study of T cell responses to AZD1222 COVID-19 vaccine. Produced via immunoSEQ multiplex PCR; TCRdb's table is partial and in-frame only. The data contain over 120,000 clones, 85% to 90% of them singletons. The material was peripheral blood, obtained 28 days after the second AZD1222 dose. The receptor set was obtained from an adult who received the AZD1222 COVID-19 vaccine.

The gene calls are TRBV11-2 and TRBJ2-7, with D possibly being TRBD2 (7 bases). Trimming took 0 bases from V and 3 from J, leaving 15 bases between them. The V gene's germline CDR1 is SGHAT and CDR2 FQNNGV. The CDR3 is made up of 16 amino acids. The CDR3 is CASSLDQRGAVYEQYF. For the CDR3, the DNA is TGTGCCAGCAGCTTAGATCAACGGGGGGCCGTCTACGAGCAGTACTTC.

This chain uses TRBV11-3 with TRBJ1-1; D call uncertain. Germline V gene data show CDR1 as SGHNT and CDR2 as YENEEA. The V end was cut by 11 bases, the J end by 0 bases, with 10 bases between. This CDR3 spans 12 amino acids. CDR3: CAARIMNTEAFF. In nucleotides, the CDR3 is TGTGCCGCGCGGATCATGAACACTGAAGCTTTCTTT.

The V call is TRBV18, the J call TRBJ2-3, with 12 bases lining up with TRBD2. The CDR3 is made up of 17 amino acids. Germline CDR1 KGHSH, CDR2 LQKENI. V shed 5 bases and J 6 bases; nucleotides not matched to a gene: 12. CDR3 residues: CASSYSTSGGSRDTQYF. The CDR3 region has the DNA TGTGCCAGCTCATATTCGACTAGCGGGGGAAGCAGGGATACGCAGTATTTT.

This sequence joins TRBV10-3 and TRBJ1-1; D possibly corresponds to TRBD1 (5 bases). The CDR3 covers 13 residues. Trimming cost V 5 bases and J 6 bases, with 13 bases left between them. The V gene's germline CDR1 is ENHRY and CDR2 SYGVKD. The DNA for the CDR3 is TGTGCCATCAGTTTCCAGGGAGGCGCTGAAGCTTTCTTT. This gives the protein CAISFQGGAEAFF.

DNA for the CDR3: TGTGCCAGCAGTTTAAACTGGGGGGAGACCCAGTACTTC. Amino acid sequence: CASSLNWGETQYF. The V and J genes are TRBV12-3 or TRBV12-4 and TRBJ2-5; tentatively, D is TRBD1 or TRBD2 (5 bases each). V was trimmed by 2 bases and J by 5 bases, leaving 9 bases between them. The CDR3 loop spans 13 amino acids.

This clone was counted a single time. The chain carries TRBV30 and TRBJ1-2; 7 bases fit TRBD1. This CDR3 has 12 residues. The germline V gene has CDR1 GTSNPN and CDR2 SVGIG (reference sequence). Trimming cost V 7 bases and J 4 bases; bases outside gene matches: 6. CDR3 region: CAFLTGIYGYTF. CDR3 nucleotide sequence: TGTGCCTTCCTGACAGGGATCTATGGCTACACCTTC.

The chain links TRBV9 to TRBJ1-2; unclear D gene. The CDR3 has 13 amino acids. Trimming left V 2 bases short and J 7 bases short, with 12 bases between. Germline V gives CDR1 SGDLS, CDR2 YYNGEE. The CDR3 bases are TGTGCCAGCAGCGTTCAGGTATCCAGTGGCTACACCTTC. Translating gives CASSVQVSSGYTF.

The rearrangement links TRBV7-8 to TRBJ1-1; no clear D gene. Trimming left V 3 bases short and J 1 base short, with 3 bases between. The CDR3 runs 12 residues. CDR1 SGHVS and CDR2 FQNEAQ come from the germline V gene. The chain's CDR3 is CASSLKNTEAFF. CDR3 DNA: TGTGCCAGCAGCTTGAAGAACACTGAAGCTTTCTTT. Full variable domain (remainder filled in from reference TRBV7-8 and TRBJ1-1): GAGVSQSPRYKVAKRGQDVALRCDPISGHVSLFWYQQALGQGPEFLTYFQNEAQLDKSGLPSDRFFAERPEGSVSTLKIQRTQQEDSAVYLCASSLKNTEAFFGQGTRLTVV.

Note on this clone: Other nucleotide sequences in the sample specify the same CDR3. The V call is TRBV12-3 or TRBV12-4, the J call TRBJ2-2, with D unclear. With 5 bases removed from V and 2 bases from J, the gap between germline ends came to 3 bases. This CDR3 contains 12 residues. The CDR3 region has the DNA TGTGCCAGCAGTGGTAACACCGGGGAGCTGTTTTTT. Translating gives CASSGNTGELFF.

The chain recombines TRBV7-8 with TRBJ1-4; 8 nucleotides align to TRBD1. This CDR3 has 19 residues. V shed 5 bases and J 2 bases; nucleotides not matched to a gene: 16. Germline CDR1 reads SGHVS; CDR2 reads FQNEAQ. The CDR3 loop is CASSRVGGQVLATNEKLFF. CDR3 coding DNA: TGTGCCAGCAGCCGAGTGGGGGGACAGGTCTTGGCTACTAATGAAAAACTGTTTTTT.

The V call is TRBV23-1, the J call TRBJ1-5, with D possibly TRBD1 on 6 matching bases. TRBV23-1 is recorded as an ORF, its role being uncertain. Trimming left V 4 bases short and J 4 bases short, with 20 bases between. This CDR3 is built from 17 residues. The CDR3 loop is CASSPGQTPKGNQPQHF. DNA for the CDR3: TGCGCCAGCAGTCCTGGACAGACCCCCAAGGGTAATCAGCCCCAGCATTTT.

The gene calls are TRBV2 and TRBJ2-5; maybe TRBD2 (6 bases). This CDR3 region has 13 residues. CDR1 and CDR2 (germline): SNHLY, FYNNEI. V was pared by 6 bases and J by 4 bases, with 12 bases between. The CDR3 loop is CASSQDYGETQYF. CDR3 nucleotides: TGTGCCAGCAGCCAGGACTATGGAGAGACCCAGTACTTC.

CDR3 DNA sequence: TGTGCCAGCAGTTACGCGGACCCTGCTGATGGCTACACCTTC. Amino acids: CASSYADPADGYTF. The J gene is TRBJ1-2, the V gene TRBV6-5; D is unresolved. Looked up from germline, CDR1 is MNHEY and CDR2 is SVGAGI. CDR3 length equals 14 residues. V gave up 2 bases and J gave up 6 bases, with 13 bases separating them.

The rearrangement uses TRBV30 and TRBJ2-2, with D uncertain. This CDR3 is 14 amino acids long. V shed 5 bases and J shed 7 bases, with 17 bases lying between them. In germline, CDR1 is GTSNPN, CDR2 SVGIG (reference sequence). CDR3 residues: CAWDSWVWGGELFF. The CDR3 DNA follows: TGTGCCTGGGATTCTTGGGTCTGGGGCGGGGAGCTGTTTTTT.

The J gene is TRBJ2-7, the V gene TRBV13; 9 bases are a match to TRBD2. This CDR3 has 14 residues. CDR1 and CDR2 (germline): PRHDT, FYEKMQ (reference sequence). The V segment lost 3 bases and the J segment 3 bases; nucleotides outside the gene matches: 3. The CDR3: CASSFGSGGYEQYF. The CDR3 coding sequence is TGTGCCAGCAGCTTCGGTAGCGGGGGCTACGAGCAGTACTTC. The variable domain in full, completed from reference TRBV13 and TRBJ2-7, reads AAGVIQSPRHLIKEKRETATLKCYPIPRHDTVYWYQQGPGQDPQFLISFYEKMQSDKGSIPDRFSAQQFSDYHSELNMSSLELGDSALYFCASSFGSGGYEQYFGPGTRLTVT.

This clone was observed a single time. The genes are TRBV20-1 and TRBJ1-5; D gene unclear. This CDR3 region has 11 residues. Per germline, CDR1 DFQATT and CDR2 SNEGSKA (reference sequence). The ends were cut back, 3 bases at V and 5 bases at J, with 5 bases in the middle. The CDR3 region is CSASPDQPQHF. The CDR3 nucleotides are TGCAGTGCTAGTCCTGATCAGCCCCAGCATTTT.

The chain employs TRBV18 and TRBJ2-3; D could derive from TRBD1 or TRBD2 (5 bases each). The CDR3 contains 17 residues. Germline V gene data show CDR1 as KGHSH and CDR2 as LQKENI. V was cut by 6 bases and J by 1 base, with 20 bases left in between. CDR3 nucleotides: TGTGCCAGCTCTCCAACCACCATCAGAGGGGGCACAGATACGCAGTATTTT. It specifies CASSPTTIRGGTDTQYF.

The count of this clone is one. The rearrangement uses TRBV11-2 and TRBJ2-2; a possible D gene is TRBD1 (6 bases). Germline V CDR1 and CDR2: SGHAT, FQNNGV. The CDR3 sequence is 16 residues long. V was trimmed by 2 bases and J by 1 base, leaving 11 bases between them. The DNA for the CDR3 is TGTGCCAGCAGCTTACCGAAACAGGGGAACACCGGGGAGCTGTTTTTT. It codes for CASSLPKQGNTGELFF.

The CDR3, as DNA: TGTGCCAGCAGCTTAGCGTTCGGGGGAGATTCACCCCTCCACTTT. It encodes CASSLAFGGDSPLHF. This chain uses TRBV7-6 with TRBJ1-6, with D possibly being TRBD1 (5 bases). Germline V lookup: CDR1 SGHVS, CDR2 FNYEAQ. Trimming pared 0 bases from V and 8 bases from J, leaving 11 bases between. The CDR3 is 15 amino acids.

This CDR3 is CASRRDRDPRGEQYF. The CDR3 DNA is TGTGCCAGCCGCCGGGACAGGGATCCGCGGGGGGAGCAGTACTTC. This chain links TRBV6-5 with TRBJ2-7; the match to TRBD1 covers 9 bases. The germline CDR1 and CDR2 sequences are MNHEY and SVGAGI. The CDR3 is made up of 15 amino acids. The junction had 15 bases not matched to a gene; V was cut back by 8 bases and J by 7 bases.